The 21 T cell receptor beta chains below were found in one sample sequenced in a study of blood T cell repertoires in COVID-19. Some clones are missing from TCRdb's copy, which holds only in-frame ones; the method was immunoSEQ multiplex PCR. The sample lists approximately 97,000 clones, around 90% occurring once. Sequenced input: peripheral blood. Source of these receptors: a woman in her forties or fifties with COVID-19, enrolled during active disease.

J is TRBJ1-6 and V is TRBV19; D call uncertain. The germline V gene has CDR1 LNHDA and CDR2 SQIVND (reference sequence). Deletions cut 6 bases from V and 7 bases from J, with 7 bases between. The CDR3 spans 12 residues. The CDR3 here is CASRTGNSPLHF. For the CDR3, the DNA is TGTGCCAGTAGGACGGGGAATTCACCCCTCCACTTT.

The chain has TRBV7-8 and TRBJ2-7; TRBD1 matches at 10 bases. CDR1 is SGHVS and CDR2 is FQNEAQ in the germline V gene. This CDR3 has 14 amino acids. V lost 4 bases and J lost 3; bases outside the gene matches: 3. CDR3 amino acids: CASSSGQGGYEQYV. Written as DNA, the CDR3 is TGTGCCAGCAGCTCCGGACAGGGGGGCTACGAGCAGTACGTC.

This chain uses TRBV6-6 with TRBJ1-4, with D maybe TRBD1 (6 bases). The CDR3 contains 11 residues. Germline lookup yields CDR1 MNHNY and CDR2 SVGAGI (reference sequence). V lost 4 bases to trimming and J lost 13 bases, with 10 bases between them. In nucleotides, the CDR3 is TGTGCCAGCAGTTCACAGGGCGGACTGTTTTTT. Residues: CASSSQGGLFF.

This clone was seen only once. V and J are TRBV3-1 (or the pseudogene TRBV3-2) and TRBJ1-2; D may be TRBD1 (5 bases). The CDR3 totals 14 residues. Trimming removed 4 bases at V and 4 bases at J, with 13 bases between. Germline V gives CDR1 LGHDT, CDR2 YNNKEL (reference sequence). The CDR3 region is CASSPTGVGYGYTF. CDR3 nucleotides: TGTGCCAGCAGCCCAACGGGGGTTGGCTATGGCTACACCTTC.

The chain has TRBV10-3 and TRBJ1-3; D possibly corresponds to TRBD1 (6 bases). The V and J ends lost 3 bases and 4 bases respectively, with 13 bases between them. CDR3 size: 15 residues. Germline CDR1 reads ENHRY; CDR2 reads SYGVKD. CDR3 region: CAISDPPTGGNTIYF. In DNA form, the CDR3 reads TGTGCCATCAGTGACCCCCCCACAGGGGGAAACACCATATATTTT.

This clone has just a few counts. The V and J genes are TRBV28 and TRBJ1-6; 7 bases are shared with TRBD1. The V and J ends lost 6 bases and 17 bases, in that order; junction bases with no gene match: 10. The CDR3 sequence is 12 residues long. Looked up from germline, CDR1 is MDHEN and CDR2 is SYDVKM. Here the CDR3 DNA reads TGTGCCAGCAGCCCTCCGGGACAGAGGATCCACTTT. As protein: CASSPPGQRIHF.

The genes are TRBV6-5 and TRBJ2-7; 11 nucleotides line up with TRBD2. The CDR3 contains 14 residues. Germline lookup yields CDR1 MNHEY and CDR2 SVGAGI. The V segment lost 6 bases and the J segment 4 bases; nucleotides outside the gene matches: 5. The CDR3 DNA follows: TGTGCCAGCAGGCTAGCGGGGGGCGCTTACGAGCAGTACGTC. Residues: CASRLAGGAYEQYV.

Here the CDR3 reads CASSLEFGGGYNEQFF. The CDR3 DNA is TGTGCCAGCAGCTTGGAGTTCGGCGGGGGGTACAATGAGCAGTTCTTC. This chain uses TRBV5-6 with TRBJ2-1, with TRBD2 identical over 8 bases. The CDR3 runs to 16 residues. V lost 0 bases to trimming and J lost 4 bases; unmatched junction nucleotides: 6. Germline loops: CDR1 SGHDT, CDR2 YYEEEE.

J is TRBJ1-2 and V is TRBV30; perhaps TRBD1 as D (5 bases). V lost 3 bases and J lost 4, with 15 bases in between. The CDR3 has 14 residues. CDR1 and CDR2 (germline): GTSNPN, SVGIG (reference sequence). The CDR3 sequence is CAWSPGRGAYGYTF. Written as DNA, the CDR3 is TGTGCCTGGAGCCCCGGACGCGGGGCCTATGGCTACACCTTC.

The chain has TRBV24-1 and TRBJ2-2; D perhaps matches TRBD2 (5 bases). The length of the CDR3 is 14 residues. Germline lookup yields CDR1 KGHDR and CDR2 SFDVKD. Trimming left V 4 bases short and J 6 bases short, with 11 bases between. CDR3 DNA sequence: TGTGCCACCAGTGAACGGGGTACGGCCGGGGAGCTGTTTTTT. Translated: CATSERGTAGELFF.

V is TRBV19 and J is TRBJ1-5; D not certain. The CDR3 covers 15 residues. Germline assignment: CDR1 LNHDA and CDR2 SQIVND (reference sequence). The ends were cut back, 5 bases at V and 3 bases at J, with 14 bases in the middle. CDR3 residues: CASSPDGLDNQPQHF. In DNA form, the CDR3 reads TGTGCCAGTAGTCCGGACGGACTCGACAATCAGCCCCAGCATTTT.

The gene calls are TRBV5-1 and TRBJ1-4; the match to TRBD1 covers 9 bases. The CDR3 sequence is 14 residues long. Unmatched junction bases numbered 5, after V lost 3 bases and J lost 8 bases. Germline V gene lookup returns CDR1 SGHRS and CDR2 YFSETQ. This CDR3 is CASSSDRGEEKLFF. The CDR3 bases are TGCGCCAGCAGCTCAGACAGGGGGGAAGAAAAACTGTTTTTT.

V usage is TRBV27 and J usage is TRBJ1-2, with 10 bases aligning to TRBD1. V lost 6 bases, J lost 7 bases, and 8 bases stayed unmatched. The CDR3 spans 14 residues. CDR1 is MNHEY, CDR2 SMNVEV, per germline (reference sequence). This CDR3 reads CASSETGGWSGYTF. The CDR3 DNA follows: TGTGCCAGCAGCGAGACAGGGGGCTGGAGTGGCTACACCTTC.

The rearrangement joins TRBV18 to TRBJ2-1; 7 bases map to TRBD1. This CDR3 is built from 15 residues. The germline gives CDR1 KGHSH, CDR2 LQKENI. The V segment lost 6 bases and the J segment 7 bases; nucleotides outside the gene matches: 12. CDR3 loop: CASSVTGDPRNEQFF. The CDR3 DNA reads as TGTGCCAGCTCGGTTACAGGGGATCCGCGGAATGAGCAGTTCTTC.

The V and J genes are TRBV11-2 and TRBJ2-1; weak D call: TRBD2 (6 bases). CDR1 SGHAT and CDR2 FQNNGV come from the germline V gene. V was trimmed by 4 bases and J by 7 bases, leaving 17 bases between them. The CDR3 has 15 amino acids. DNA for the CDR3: TGTGCCAGCAGCTCCTTGCGGGACTCCCGGAATGAGCAGTTCTTC. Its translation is CASSSLRDSRNEQFF.

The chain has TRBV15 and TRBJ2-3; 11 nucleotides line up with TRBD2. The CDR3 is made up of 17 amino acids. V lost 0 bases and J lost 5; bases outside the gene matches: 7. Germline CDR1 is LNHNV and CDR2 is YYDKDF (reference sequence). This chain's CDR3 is CATSRDIAGGHVDTQYF. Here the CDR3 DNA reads TGTGCCACCAGCAGAGATATAGCGGGGGGGCATGTAGATACGCAGTATTTT.

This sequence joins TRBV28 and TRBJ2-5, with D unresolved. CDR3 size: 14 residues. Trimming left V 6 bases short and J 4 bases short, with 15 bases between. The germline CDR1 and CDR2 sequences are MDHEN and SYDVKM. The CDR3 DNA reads TGTGCCAGCAGCCCCGCCTATTCGGGAGAGACCCAGTACTTC. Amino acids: CASSPAYSGETQYF. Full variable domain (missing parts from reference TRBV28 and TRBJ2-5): DVKVTQSSRYLVKRTGEKVFLECVQDMDHENMFWYRQDPGLGLRLIYFSYDVKMKEKGDIPEGYSVSREKKERFSLILESASTNQTSMYLCASSPAYSGETQYFGPGTRLLVL.

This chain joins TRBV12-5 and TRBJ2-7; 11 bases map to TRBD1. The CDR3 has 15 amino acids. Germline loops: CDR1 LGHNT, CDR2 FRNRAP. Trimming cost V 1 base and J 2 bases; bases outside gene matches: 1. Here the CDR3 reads CASGLEDRGPYEQYF. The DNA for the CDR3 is TGTGCTAGTGGTTTGGAGGACAGGGGGCCCTACGAGCAGTACTTC.

CDR3 DNA: TGTGCCACCAGAAAAAGTGGGCCTTGGGAGGGAGCTTTCTTT. It codes for CATRKSGPWEGAFF. The chain employs TRBV2 and TRBJ1-1; D unclear. Trimming left V 10 bases short and J 10 bases short, with 25 bases between. Per germline, CDR1 SNHLY and CDR2 FYNNEI. The CDR3 runs to 14 residues.

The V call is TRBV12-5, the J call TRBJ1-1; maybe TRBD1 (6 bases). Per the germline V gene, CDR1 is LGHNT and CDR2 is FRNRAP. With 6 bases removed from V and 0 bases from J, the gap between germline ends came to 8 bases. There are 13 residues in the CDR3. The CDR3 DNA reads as TGTGCTAGTGGACAGGGAGTGAACACTGAAGCTTTCTTT. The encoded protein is CASGQGVNTEAFF.

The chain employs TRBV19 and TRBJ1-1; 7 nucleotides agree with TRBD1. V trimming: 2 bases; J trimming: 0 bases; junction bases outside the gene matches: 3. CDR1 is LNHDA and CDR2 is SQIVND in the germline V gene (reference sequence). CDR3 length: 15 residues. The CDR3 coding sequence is TGTGCCAGTAGTATATGGGGGACAGTGAACACTGAAGCTTTCTTT. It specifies CASSIWGTVNTEAFF.